These 22 T cell receptor beta chains originate from one sample sequenced in a study of T cell responses to AZD1222 COVID-19 vaccine. The data were produced by immunoSEQ multiplex PCR, yet TCRdb's version contains in-frame clones alone and is incomplete. This sample has over 150,000 clones, with about 90% found just once. Sequenced here: peripheral blood, sampled 28 days after the second AZD1222 dose. All receptors derive from an adult who received the AZD1222 COVID-19 vaccine.

The chain uses TRBV3-1 (or the pseudogene TRBV3-2) and TRBJ2-5; TRBD2 matches 9 bases. The length of the CDR3 is 16 residues. With 1 base clipped from V and 4 bases from J, the junction kept 7 bases outside the gene matches. The V gene's germline CDR1 is LGHDT and CDR2 YNNKEL (reference sequence). In DNA, the CDR3 is TGTGCCAGCAGCCAAGGCTCTCGCGGGGGGGCAGAGACCCAGTACTTC. As protein: CASSQGSRGGAETQYF.

The gene calls are TRBV9 and TRBJ1-1; D gene unclear. Germline-derived CDR1 and CDR2 are SGDLS and YYNGEE. This CDR3 is built from 11 residues. Trimming removed 3 bases at V and 12 bases at J, with 12 bases between. The chain's CDR3 is CASSGMGQTFF. The CDR3 coding sequence is TGTGCCAGCAGCGGAATGGGTCAAACTTTCTTT.

The V and J genes are TRBV28 and TRBJ2-5; the match to TRBD2 covers 10 bases. J lost 5 bases, V lost 5 bases, and 8 bases had no gene match. Germline loops: CDR1 MDHEN, CDR2 SYDVKM. This CDR3 has 15 amino acids. In DNA form, the CDR3 reads TGTGCCAGCAGTCCCCAGCTAGCGGGGGCCGAGACCCAGTACTTC. Residues: CASSPQLAGAETQYF.

The V call is TRBV5-4, the J call TRBJ2-7, with 11 bases aligning to TRBD2. V lost 0 bases, J lost 6 bases, and 5 bases stayed unmatched. Per germline, CDR1 SGHNT and CDR2 YYREEE (reference sequence). The CDR3 has 15 amino acids. The CDR3 coding sequence is TGTGCCAGCAGCTTGGGGGAGCTAGCGGGGGGCGAGCAGTACTTC. Translated, it gives CASSLGELAGGEQYF.

The V gene is TRBV7-2, the J gene TRBJ2-7; 9 bases agree with TRBD1. V shed 2 bases and J 6 bases; nucleotides not matched to a gene: 11. CDR3 size: 16 residues. From germline, CDR1 is SGHTA and CDR2 FQGNSA. The CDR3, as DNA: TGTGCCAGCAGCTTAATTGCGCGGACAGGGGATGCCGAGCAGTACTTC. Its protein product is CASSLIARTGDAEQYF.

The genes are TRBV3-1 (or the pseudogene TRBV3-2) and TRBJ1-1; D gene uncertain. The CDR3 has 13 amino acids. V lost 7 bases and J 6 bases, leaving 15 bases between the germline ends. Germline CDR1 is LGHDT and CDR2 is YNNKEL (reference sequence). The CDR3 spells CASTRDAGAEAFF. The CDR3 coding sequence is TGTGCCAGCACCAGAGATGCGGGCGCTGAAGCTTTCTTT.

This chain joins TRBV9 and TRBJ2-5; the D is unclear. CDR1 SGDLS and CDR2 YYNGEE come from the germline V gene. Trimming shortened V by 0 bases and J by 5 bases, and 11 bases separated the two germline ends. There are 14 residues in the CDR3. As DNA, the CDR3 is TGTGCCAGCAGCGTAGATATCCGCCCTGAGACCCAGTACTTC. The encoded protein is CASSVDIRPETQYF. The full variable domain, completed using reference TRBV9 and TRBJ2-5, is DSGVTQTPKHLITATGQRVTLRCSPRSGDLSVYWYQQSLDQGLQFLIQYYNGEERAKGNILERFSAQQFPDLHSELNLSSLELGDSALYFCASSVDIRPETQYFGPGTRLLVL.

This clone was seen more than once but under ten times. The chain joins TRBV7-9 to TRBJ2-7; possibly TRBD2 for D (6 bases). The length of the CDR3 is 12 residues. From germline, CDR1 is SEHNR and CDR2 FQNEAQ (reference sequence). The V gene lost 5 bases and the J gene lost 4 bases, with 9 bases spanning the gap. The CDR3 protein is CASSPAGYEQYF. In DNA, the CDR3 is TGTGCCAGCAGCCCCGCGGGGTACGAGCAGTACTTC.

CDR3 in amino acids: CASSPHKDQPQHF. As DNA, the CDR3 is TGTGCCAGTAGTCCCCACAAGGATCAGCCCCAGCATTTT. The V call is TRBV19, the J call TRBJ1-5; no definite D call. This CDR3 is built from 13 residues. V was clipped by 5 bases and J by 5 bases, with 10 bases between them. Germline V gives CDR1 LNHDA, CDR2 SQIVND (reference sequence).

This clone has only one observation. V usage is TRBV5-1 and J usage is TRBJ1-5; TRBD1 agrees at 10 bases. J gave up 7 bases and V 2 bases, and 6 bases lay outside the gene matches. Germline V gene lookup returns CDR1 SGHRS and CDR2 YFSETQ. The CDR3 runs 15 residues. CDR3 amino acids: CASSFGTGAGQPQHF. The CDR3 bases are TGCGCCAGCAGCTTTGGGACAGGGGCTGGACAGCCCCAGCATTTT. The full variable domain, its missing parts supplied by reference TRBV5-1 and TRBJ1-5, is KAGVTQTPRYLIKTRGQQVTLSCSPISGHRSVSWYQQTPGQGLQFLFEYFSETQRNKGNFPGRFSGRQFSNSRSEMNVSTLELGDSALYLCASSFGTGAGQPQHFGDGTRLSIL.

V usage is TRBV2 and J usage is TRBJ1-1, with TRBD1 as a possible D gene (5 bases). Trimming took 6 bases from V and 4 from J, leaving 18 bases between them. The CDR3 is 15 amino acids. The germline gives CDR1 SNHLY, CDR2 FYNNEI. The CDR3 here is CASREPGAAGTEAFF. In DNA, the CDR3 is TGTGCCAGCAGGGAGCCCGGGGCCGCGGGCACTGAAGCTTTCTTT.

The chain recombines TRBV9 with TRBJ2-5, with TRBD1 matching 8 bases. With V trimmed by 1 base and J by 0 bases, 2 bases remained unmatched. The CDR3 covers 15 residues. Per the germline V gene, CDR1 is SGDLS and CDR2 is YYNGEE. The CDR3 DNA is TGTGCCAGCAGCGTAACAGGGGGATACCAAGAGACCCAGTACTTC. Translated, it gives CASSVTGGYQETQYF. Full variable domain (remainder filled in from reference TRBV9 and TRBJ2-5): DSGVTQTPKHLITATGQRVTLRCSPRSGDLSVYWYQQSLDQGLQFLIQYYNGEERAKGNILERFSAQQFPDLHSELNLSSLELGDSALYFCASSVTGGYQETQYFGPGTRLLVL.

The rearrangement joins TRBV29-1 to TRBJ1-2; a weak D match, TRBD1 (6 bases). V lost 8 bases and J 4 bases, leaving 14 bases between the germline ends. Per germline, CDR1 SQVTM and CDR2 ANQGSEA. The CDR3 is 12 amino acids. The CDR3 DNA reads TGCAGCCTAGGGGACACCTCCTATGGCTACACCTTC. Amino acids: CSLGDTSYGYTF.

This clone showed up just once. V gene TRBV20-1 combines with J gene TRBJ2-1, with 10 nucleotides matching TRBD1. There are 15 residues in the CDR3. The ends lost 3 bases at V and 7 bases at J; junction bases unmatched: 9. The V gene's germline CDR1 is DFQATT and CDR2 SNEGSKA (reference sequence). CDR3 sequence: CSASRGTGVLNEQFF. As DNA, the CDR3 is TGCAGTGCTAGTAGGGGGACAGGGGTTTTAAATGAGCAGTTCTTC.

The V gene is TRBV6-6, the J gene TRBJ2-5, with TRBD2 identical over 8 bases. Germline loops: CDR1 MNHNY, CDR2 SVGAGI (reference sequence). Trimming cost V 6 bases and J 5 bases; bases outside gene matches: 8. This CDR3 is built from 14 residues. Here the CDR3 reads CASRDSGTEETQYF. For the CDR3, the DNA is TGTGCCAGCAGAGATAGCGGGACTGAGGAGACCCAGTACTTC.

This rearrangement joins TRBV19 to TRBJ1-6; 11 bases are a match to TRBD1. CDR1 and CDR2 from the germline V gene are LNHDA and SQIVND (reference sequence). The V segment lost 5 bases and the J segment 11 bases; nucleotides outside the gene matches: 8. The CDR3 spans 15 residues. CDR3 bases: TGTGCCAGTAGTCTACCGGACAGGGGGCCTCCACCCCTCCACTTT. Residues: CASSLPDRGPPPLHF.

This clone was seen a few times. The chain uses TRBV4-2 and TRBJ1-3, with D perhaps TRBD1 (5 bases). The germline V gene encodes CDR1 LGHNA and CDR2 YNFKEQ. V gave up 0 bases and J gave up 0 bases, with 12 bases separating them. There are 17 residues in the CDR3. Here the CDR3 reads CASSQDQGMGSGNTIYF. As DNA, the CDR3 is TGTGCCAGCAGCCAAGATCAGGGTATGGGCTCTGGAAACACCATATATTTT.

The chain joins TRBV6-5 to TRBJ1-5; no clear D gene. The CDR3 is 15 amino acids. Germline V lookup: CDR1 MNHEY, CDR2 SVGAGI. V gave up 8 bases and J gave up 2 bases, with 16 bases separating them. The DNA of the CDR3 is TGTGCCAGCGGGGTGGGTACGGGAGGCAATCAGCCCCAGCATTTT. It specifies CASGVGTGGNQPQHF.

V usage is TRBV14 and J usage is TRBJ2-1, with TRBD2 matching over 8 bases. This CDR3 spans 17 amino acids. The germline gives CDR1 SGHDN, CDR2 FVKESK. V lost 2 bases and J lost 4; bases outside the gene matches: 10. Here the CDR3 reads CASSQIGGGTTYNEQFF. The CDR3 DNA is TGTGCCAGCAGCCAAATAGGCGGGGGGACAACTTACAATGAGCAGTTCTTC.

The chain links TRBV5-1 to TRBJ2-6; D is ambiguous. Germline assignment: CDR1 SGHRS and CDR2 YFSETQ. This CDR3 spans 15 amino acids. V lost 0 bases to trimming and J lost 0 bases, with 4 bases between them. The CDR3: CASSLGVSGANVLTF. CDR3 DNA: TGCGCCAGCAGCTTGGGGGTCTCTGGGGCCAACGTCCTGACTTTC. Supplemented by reference TRBV5-1 and TRBJ2-6, the full variable domain reads KAGVTQTPRYLIKTRGQQVTLSCSPISGHRSVSWYQQTPGQGLQFLFEYFSETQRNKGNFPGRFSGRQFSNSRSEMNVSTLELGDSALYLCASSLGVSGANVLTFGAGSRLTVL.

The chain combines TRBV7-2 with TRBJ1-6, with D uncertain. The CDR3 is 15 amino acids. The V gene's germline CDR1 is SGHTA and CDR2 FQGNSA. The V gene lost 0 bases and the J gene lost 7 bases, with 10 bases spanning the gap. In DNA, the CDR3 is TGTGCCAGCAGCTTAGCCCCCGGAGGGAATTCACCCCTCCACTTT. It encodes CASSLAPGGNSPLHF.

The J gene is TRBJ1-1, the V gene TRBV30, with no clear D. V was clipped by 4 bases and J by 1 base, with 13 bases between them. CDR1 is GTSNPN, CDR2 SVGIG, per germline (reference sequence). This CDR3 has 14 amino acids. DNA for the CDR3: TGTGCCTGGATCCGAGAGTACGGGAACACTGAAGCTTTCTTT. It encodes CAWIREYGNTEAFF. The complete variable domain, with remaining parts taken from reference TRBV30 and TRBJ1-1, reads SQTIHQWPATLVQPVGSPLSLECTVEGTSNPNLYWYRQAAGRGLQLLFYSVGIGQISSEVPQNLSASRPQDRQFILSSKKLLLSDSGFYLCAWIREYGNTEAFFGQGTRLTVV.